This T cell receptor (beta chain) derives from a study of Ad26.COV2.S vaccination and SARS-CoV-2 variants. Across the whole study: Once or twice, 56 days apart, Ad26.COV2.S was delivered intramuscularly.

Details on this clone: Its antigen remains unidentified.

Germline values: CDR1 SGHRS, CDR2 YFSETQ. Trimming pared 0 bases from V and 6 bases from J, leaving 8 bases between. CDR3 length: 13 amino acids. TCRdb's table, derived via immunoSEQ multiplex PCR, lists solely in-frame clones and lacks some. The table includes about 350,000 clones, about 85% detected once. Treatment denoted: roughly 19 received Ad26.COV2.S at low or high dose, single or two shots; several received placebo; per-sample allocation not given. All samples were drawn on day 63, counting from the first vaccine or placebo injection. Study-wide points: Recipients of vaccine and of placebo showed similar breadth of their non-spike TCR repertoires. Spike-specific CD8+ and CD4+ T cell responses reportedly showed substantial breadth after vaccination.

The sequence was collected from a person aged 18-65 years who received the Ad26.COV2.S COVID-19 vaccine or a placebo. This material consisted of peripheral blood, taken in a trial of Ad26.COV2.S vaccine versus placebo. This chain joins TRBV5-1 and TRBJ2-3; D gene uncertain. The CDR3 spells CASSLAPGDTQYF. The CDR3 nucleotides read TGCGCCAGCAGCTTGGCCCCCGGGGATACGCAGTATTTT.